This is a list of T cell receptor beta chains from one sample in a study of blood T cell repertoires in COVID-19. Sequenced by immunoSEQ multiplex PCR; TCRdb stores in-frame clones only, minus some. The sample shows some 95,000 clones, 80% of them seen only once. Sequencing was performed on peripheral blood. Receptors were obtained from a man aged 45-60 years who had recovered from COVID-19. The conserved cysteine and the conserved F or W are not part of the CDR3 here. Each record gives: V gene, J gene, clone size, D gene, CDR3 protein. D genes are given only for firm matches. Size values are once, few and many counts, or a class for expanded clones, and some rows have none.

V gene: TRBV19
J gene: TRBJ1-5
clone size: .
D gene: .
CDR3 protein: ASSSTGQSNQPQH

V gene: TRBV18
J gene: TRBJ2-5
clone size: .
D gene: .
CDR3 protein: ASSPDSEWKTQY

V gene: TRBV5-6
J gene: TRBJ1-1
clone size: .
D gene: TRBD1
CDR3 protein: ASSRTGGWDTEAF

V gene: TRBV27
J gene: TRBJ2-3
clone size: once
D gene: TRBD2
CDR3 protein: ASCVTSGKGDTQY

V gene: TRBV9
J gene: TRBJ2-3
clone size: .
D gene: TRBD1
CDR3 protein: ASSRQGVRTDTQY

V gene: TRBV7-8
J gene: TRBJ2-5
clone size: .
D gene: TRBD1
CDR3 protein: ASSVEVGQGAQKRRETQY

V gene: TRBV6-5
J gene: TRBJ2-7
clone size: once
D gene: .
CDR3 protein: ASWGRVGEQY

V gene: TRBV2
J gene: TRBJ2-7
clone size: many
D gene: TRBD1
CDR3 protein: ASSDRGWTGTYEQY

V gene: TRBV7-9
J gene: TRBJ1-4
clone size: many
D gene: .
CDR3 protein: ASSFQGRVEKLF

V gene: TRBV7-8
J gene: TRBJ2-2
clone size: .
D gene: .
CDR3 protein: ASSPPGELF

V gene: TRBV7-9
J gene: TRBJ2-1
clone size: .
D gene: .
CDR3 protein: ASRSGALLQF

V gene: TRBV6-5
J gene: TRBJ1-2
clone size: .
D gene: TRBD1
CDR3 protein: ASTKGQFYGYT

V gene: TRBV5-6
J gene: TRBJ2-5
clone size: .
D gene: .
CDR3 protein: ASSLLAGARQETQY

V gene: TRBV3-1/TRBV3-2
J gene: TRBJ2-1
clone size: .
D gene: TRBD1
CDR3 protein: ASRGAGGRYEQF

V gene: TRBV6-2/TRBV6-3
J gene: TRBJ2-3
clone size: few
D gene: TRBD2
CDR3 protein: ASSYSSSGRAWDTQY

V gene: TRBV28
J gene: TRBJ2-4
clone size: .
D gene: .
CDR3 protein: ASSFTGITIQY

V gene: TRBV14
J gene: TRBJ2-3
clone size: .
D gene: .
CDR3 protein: ASSQGWWELGTDTQY

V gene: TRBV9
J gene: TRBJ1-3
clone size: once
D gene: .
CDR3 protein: ASSVAETRGNTIY

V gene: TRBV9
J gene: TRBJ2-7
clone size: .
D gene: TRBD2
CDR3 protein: ASSVEGLAGLSSYEQY

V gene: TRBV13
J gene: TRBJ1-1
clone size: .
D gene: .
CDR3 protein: ASSLGRAEGHTEAF

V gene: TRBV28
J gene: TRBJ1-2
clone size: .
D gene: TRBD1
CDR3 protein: ASTSGPTGGGGYT

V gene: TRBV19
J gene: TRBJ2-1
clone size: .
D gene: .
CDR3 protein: ASSMARLAHEQF

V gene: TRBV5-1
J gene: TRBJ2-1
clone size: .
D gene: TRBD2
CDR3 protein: ASSLVPGGYNEQF

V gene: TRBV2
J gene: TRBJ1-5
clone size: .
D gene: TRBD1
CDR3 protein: ASSAETGGTQPQH

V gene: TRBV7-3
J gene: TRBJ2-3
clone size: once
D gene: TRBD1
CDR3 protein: ASSSRRGTDPSTDTQY

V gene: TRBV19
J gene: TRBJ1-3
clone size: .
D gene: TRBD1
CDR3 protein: ASSIGDRVGGNTIY

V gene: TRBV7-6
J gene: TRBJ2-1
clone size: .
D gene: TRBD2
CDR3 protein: ASSTTRGREGVGEQF

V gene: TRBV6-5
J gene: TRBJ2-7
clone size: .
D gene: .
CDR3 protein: ASSYRAGSSYEQY

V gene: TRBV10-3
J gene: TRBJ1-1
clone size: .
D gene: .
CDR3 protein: AISPRGAAAEAF

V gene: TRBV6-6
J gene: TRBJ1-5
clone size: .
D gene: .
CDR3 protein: ASSFSASNQPQH

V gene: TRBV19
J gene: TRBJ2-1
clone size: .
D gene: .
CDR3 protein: ASSITAGRLSYNEQF

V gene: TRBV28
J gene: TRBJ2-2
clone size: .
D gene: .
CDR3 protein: ASSPQDRVAGELF

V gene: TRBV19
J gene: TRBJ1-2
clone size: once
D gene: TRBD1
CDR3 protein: ASSFRGRDGYT

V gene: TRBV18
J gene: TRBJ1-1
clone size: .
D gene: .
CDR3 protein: ASSPVGGYVEAF

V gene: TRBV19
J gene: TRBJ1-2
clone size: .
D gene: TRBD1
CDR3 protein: ASRHSRTGERGRYGYT

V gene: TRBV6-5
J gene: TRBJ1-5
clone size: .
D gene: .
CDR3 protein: ASSSLSAGKGQPQH

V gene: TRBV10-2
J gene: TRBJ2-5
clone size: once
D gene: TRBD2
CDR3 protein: ASSEFTSGSQETQY

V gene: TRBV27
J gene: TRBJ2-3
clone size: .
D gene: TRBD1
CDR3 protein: ASSLLLGGVPDTQY

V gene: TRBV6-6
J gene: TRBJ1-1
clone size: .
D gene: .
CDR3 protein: ASSYSGGRPNTEAF

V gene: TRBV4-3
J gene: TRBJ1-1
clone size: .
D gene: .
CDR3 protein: ASSQRYGGNTEAF

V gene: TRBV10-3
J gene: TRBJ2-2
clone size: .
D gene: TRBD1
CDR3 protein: AITTGSNTGELF

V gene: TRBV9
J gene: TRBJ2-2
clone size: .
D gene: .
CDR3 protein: ASSAGGSNTGELF

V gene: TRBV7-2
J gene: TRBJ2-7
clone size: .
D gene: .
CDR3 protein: ASSSTTGPYEQY

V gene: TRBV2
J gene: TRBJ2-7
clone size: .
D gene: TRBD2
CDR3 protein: ASRPTSGTSYEQY

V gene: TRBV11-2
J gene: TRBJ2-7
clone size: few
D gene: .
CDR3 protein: ASSLLLGQVDSYEQY

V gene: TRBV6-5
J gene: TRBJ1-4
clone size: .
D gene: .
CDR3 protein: ASSLQRSENEKLF

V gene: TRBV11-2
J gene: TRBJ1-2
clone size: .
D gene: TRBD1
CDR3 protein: ACPRTGTGLRGYT

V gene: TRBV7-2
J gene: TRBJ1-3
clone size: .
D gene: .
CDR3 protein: ASSHTPDLPYNSGNTIY

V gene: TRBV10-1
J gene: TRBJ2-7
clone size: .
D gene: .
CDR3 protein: ASSVQGSEQY

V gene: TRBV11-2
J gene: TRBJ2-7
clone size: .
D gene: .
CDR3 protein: ASSFSLYEQY

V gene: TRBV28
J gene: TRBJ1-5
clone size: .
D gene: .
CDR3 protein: ASSSTGTSYQPQH

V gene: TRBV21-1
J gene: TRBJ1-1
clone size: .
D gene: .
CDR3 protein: ASTLGGAEAF

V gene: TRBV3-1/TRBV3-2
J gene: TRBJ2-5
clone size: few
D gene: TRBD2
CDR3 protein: ASSQRSGSQETQY